The source of this T cell receptor beta chain is a study of beta chain features in type 1 diabetes. Study-level results: Researchers cautioned that cDNA sequencing could over-represent cells with high TCR expression. Shortening that was moderate but significant affected the TCRB CDR3s of Type 1 diabetes patients in all four CD4+ subsets.

Sorted populations all exceeded 98% purity. The junction had 6 bases not matched to a gene; V was cut back by 4 bases and J by 2 bases. CDR1 and CDR2 from the germline V gene are SGHTS and YDEGEE. The CDR3 contains 14 residues. Expressed TCRB transcripts were sequenced, since all the RNA that had been isolated was reverse transcribed. Produced via immunoSEQ multiplex PCR; TCRdb's table is partial and in-frame only. The repertoire includes 25,000 to 30,000 clones, 56% of them detected once, and approximately 1.5% sits in the top ten. Remarks on this clone: Its matching antigen is unknown.

This chain uses TRBV5-8 with TRBJ2-7; 7 bases align to TRBD1. This clonotype was sampled from a woman under 30 with type 1 diabetes. Sequencing was carried out using Tregs from blood. The CDR3 DNA reads TGTGCCAGCAGCCCCTTTGACAGGGCCTACGAGCAGTACTTC. Its translation: CASSPFDRAYEQYF.